One TCR beta chain is described in this entry. This sample was taken from a study of blood T cell repertoires in COVID-19. Study details: PBMCs, B-cell-depleted T cells, or T cells were the source of the cDNA or gDNA that made up the material.

In the study's own analysis: Amplification with reference gene primers provided the estimates of nucleated cell counts. Repertoires were generated with immunoSEQ multiplex PCR, while TCRdb's copy carries only in-frame clones and drops some. The V and J calls and the clone size are those of that table, but D and trimming were determined from the DNA. Among about 300,000 clones, around 88% were seen once, and the ten largest hold under 8%. CDR1 and CDR2 from the germline V gene are KGHDR and SFDVKD. V shed 2 bases and J shed 2 bases, with 10 bases lying between them. The CDR3 runs 15 residues. This sequence originates from a woman in her twenties or thirties who had recovered from COVID-19. Sample: peripheral blood. The chain has TRBV24-1 and TRBJ2-3; no clear D gene. The CDR3 DNA sequence: TGTGCCACCAGTGATTCAGCGCGGAACACAGATACGCAGTATTTT. Translating gives CATSDSARNTDTQYF.